The sequence of this T cell receptor (beta chain) was determined in a study of T-cell memory formation after mild COVID-19. Findings of the study overall: Researchers found some responding clones in pre-infection memory, a sign that cross-reactive memory joined. Contracting clones, day 15 to 85, had balanced CD4/CD8, and later expanders favored CD4+. Contracting clones localized mainly to CM and EM when CD4+ and mainly to EMRA when CD8+.

Sample barcodes and UMIs were carried by the TCR alpha and TCR beta cDNA libraries that 5'RACE generated with constant-segment primers. TCRdb itself ran the 5' RACE reads through MiXCR, one entry per CDR3 protein. The sample includes around 200,000 distinct CDR3 sequences, under 20% of them seen just once. The CDR3 has 13 amino acids. V lost 2 bases, J lost 3 bases, and 7 bases lay in between. Germline CDR1 LGHNA, CDR2 YSLEER. A remark on this clonotype: As yet, its antigen is unknown.

The clonotype comes from an adult woman who had mild COVID-19 (a few samples of this study predate the infection). Cell type and time point are not known. The sequenced sample consisted of PBMCs or a T cell subset sorted from them (not recorded which). J is TRBJ2-5 and V is TRBV4-3; D is uncertain. DNA for the CDR3: TGCGCCAGCAGCCAAACTGCGGAAGAGACCCAGTACTTC. Amino acids: CASSQTAEETQYF.